This entry describes one T cell receptor (beta chain). Participants were aged about 18 to 100 years from 20 to 30 US areas. V trimming: 3 bases; J trimming: 4 bases; junction bases outside the gene matches: 12. CDR1 and CDR2 (germline): SGHDT, YYEEEE. The CDR3 length is 18 residues. The data are from a study of blood T cell repertoires in COVID-19. Measured with immunoSEQ multiplex PCR; TCRdb has only the in-frame clones, and not every one. The sample lists about 310,000 clones; approximately 88% were seen once. The sample comprised PBMCs or T cells enriched from blood (not recorded which). The clonotype comes from a woman under 30 who had recovered from COVID-19. J is TRBJ1-4 and V is TRBV5-6; TRBD1 agrees at 10 bases. DNA for the CDR3: TGTGCCAGCAGCTCGACTACCGGGACAGGGGCTTTTAATGAAAAACTGTTTTTT. Residues: CASSSTTGTGAFNEKLFF.